This is a list of T cell receptor beta chains from one sample in a study of T cells and copy number aberrations in small-cell lung cancer. Repertoires were generated with immunoSEQ multiplex PCR, while TCRdb's copy carries only in-frame clones and drops some. The table has under 8,000 clones, roughly four fifths seen once. The sequenced sample was normal tissue next to the tumor. The receptors come from a woman in her forties or fifties with small cell lung cancer. CDR3s include the opening cysteine and the closing phenylalanine or tryptophan. D genes are given only for firm matches. Only some rows state a clone size, as once, few, many or a class for expanded clones.

-	TRBD1	TRBV2	TRBJ1-2	TGTGCCAGCAGTAGAGGGACAGGGGGTTCGGGGGGCTACACCTTC	CASSRGTGGSGGYTF
-	-	TRBV6-6	TRBJ2-2	TGTGCCAGCAGACCACGATTCACCGGGGAGCTGTTTTTT	CASRPRFTGELFF
-	TRBD1	TRBV5-1	TRBJ2-7	TGCGCCAGCAGCCGAGACAGGGGAACATACGAGCAGTACTTC	CASSRDRGTYEQYF
-	TRBD1	TRBV6-1	TRBJ1-1	TGTGCCAGCAGTGAAGCGACAGGGACAGGGGGCGGTGAAGCTTTCTTT	CASSEATGTGGGEAFF
-	-	TRBV5-6	TRBJ2-1	TGTGCCAGCAGCTTGGTGGCATGGGCCTCGAATGAGCAGTTCTTC	CASSLVAWASNEQFF
-	-	TRBV7-9	TRBJ1-2	TGTGCCAGCAGCCAGACCGGGACCGATGGCTACACCTTC	CASSQTGTDGYTF
few	-	TRBV7-8	TRBJ2-5	TGTGCCAGCAGCTTAGCGCTGTTCTCGGAGACCCAGTACTTC	CASSLALFSETQYF
-	-	TRBV14	TRBJ1-3	TGTGCCAGCAGCCACGGGACTTTTGGAAACACCATATATTTT	CASSHGTFGNTIYF
few	TRBD2	TRBV19	TRBJ2-5	TGTGCCAGTAGTTGGGGGGGAGAGACCCAGTACTTC	CASSWGGETQYF
few	-	TRBV13	TRBJ2-7	TGTGCCAGCAGCTCAGAAGGGAGCTACGCGGCCTACGAGCAGTACTTC	CASSSEGSYAAYEQYF
-	TRBD1	TRBV27	TRBJ2-6	TGTGCCAGCAGTTTTAAGATGGGACAGGCCATTTCTGGGGCCAACGTCCTGACTTTC	CASSFKMGQAISGANVLTF
-	-	TRBV5-6	TRBJ1-4	TGTGCCAGCAGATACTACGGGAGTACTAATGAAAAACTGTTTTTT	CASRYYGSTNEKLFF
-	TRBD1	TRBV30	TRBJ1-1	TGTGCCTGGAGTCAAGGAGACAGGGTGGACACTGAAGCTTTCTTT	CAWSQGDRVDTEAFF
-	-	TRBV5-6	TRBJ2-5	TGTGCCAGCAGCGTGGGACTCCAAGAGACCCAGTACTTC	CASSVGLQETQYF
-	TRBD2	TRBV10-3	TRBJ2-3	TGTGCCATCCAACCAGCGGGAACTACAGATACGCAGTATTTT	CAIQPAGTTDTQYF
-	-	TRBV19	TRBJ2-1	TGTGCCAAATTGACCCCGGTCCCAGTGCGGTTCTTC	CAKLTPVPVRFF
few	-	TRBV2	TRBJ2-1	TGTGCCAGCCAGTACGGGAGTGGGGATGAGCAGTTCTTC	CASQYGSGDEQFF
-	-	TRBV18	TRBJ2-1	TGTGCCAGCTCACGAACTTCAGCGGGACACGATGAGCAGTTCTTC	CASSRTSAGHDEQFF
-	TRBD2	TRBV5-1	TRBJ2-2	TGCGCCAGCAGCTTACTAGCGGGAGGGAACACCGGGGAGCTGTTTTTT	CASSLLAGGNTGELFF
-	-	TRBV30	TRBJ2-1	TGTGCCTGGAGTGTATATGGTGTGGCGGGAACCTACAATGAGCAGTTCTTC	CAWSVYGVAGTYNEQFF
-	-	TRBV30	TRBJ1-2	TGTGCCTGGAATGACTTAGGGGTCCATGGCTACACCTTC	CAWNDLGVHGYTF
once	-	TRBV6-1	TRBJ2-1	TGTGCCAGCCGAAGTGGGGGTTGGGGGCAGTTCTTC	CASRSGGWGQFF
-	TRBD1	TRBV5-1	TRBJ2-3	TGCGCCAGCAGCGCATCTGACAGGGGGTTCACAGATACGCAGTATTTT	CASSASDRGFTDTQYF
few	-	TRBV5-1	TRBJ1-2	TGCGCCAGCAGCTTGGACGGGACGGCGGGACACGGCTACACCTTC	CASSLDGTAGHGYTF
-	TRBD2	TRBV25-1	TRBJ2-3	TGTGCCAGCAGTAATCCGGGACTAGCGGGAGCAGATACGCAGTATTTT	CASSNPGLAGADTQYF
once	TRBD2	TRBV5-1	TRBJ2-1	TGCGCCAGCAGCCTTACAAATACCGGGACTAGCGGGAGGAATGAGCAGTTCTTC	CASSLTNTGTSGRNEQFF
-	TRBD1	TRBV19	TRBJ2-5	TGTGCCAGTAGCGCTCCGGACAGGGGGTCCGAGACCCAGTACTTC	CASSAPDRGSETQYF
-	-	TRBV27	TRBJ1-1	TGTGCCAGCAGTTCAAAAACAGGGCTCATGGGCACTGAAGCTTTCTTT	CASSSKTGLMGTEAFF
once	TRBD1	TRBV4-1	TRBJ2-7	TGCGCCAGCAGCCAATCCAGGACAGGGTCCTTCTACGAGCAGTACTTC	CASSQSRTGSFYEQYF
few	-	TRBV6-1	TRBJ1-2	TGTGCCAGCAGTGAAATCGGAGGGGGGGACTATGGCTACACCTTC	CASSEIGGGDYGYTF
-	-	TRBV7-6	TRBJ2-5	TGTGCCAGCAGCACCCTCCGGGACTTTTCACAAGAGACCCAGTACTTC	CASSTLRDFSQETQYF
-	TRBD1	TRBV28	TRBJ1-5	TGTGCCGTCAACAGGGGTGAAGGCAATCAGCCCCAGCATTTT	CAVNRGEGNQPQHF
-	-	TRBV11-2	TRBJ2-2	TGTGCCAGCAGCCGCCTAGTTAACGGGGAGCTGTTTTTT	CASSRLVNGELFF
once	TRBD2	TRBV5-1	TRBJ2-1	TGCGCCAGCACCTCCGCGGGAGCGTCTTACAATGAGCAGTTCTTC	CASTSAGASYNEQFF
-	-	TRBV5-1	TRBJ2-1	TGCGCCAGCAGCTGGGGGACACTGGAAAAGTTCTTC	CASSWGTLEKFF
-	TRBD2	TRBV6-4	TRBJ2-1	TGTGCCAGCAGTGACACTGCTAGCGGTCACAATGAGCAGTTCTTC	CASSDTASGHNEQFF
-	TRBD2	TRBV15	TRBJ2-3	TGTGCCACCAGCAGAGAACCCCCGGGACTAGCGGTCACAGATACGCAGTATTTT	CATSREPPGLAVTDTQYF
-	TRBD2	TRBV7-2	TRBJ2-1	TGTGCCAGCAGCTTAGGGAGCGGGGGCTACAATGAGCAGTTCTTC	CASSLGSGGYNEQFF
-	TRBD1	TRBV6-5	TRBJ2-3	TGTGCCAGCAGGGGGGACAGGGCGGGAGATACGCAGTATTTT	CASRGDRAGDTQYF
-	-	TRBV7-9	TRBJ2-7	TGTGCCAGCAGCTTCAGGGTAATGGACGAGCAGTACTTC	CASSFRVMDEQYF
-	-	TRBV14	TRBJ2-3	TGTGCCAGCAGCCAAGATCCGGCAGGGACTAGCACAGATACGCAGTATTTT	CASSQDPAGTSTDTQYF
-	TRBD2	TRBV19	TRBJ2-7	TGTGCCAGTAGTATAACGGGACTAGACTCCGTGCAGTACTTC	CASSITGLDSVQYF
-	-	TRBV30	TRBJ1-5	TGTGCCTGGAGTGGGAGGGTCCCTCAGCCCCAGCATTTT	CAWSGRVPQPQHF
-	TRBD1	TRBV5-1	TRBJ2-5	TGCGCCAGCAGCTTGGGGGCGACAGGGGGGTCAGAGACCCAGTACTTC	CASSLGATGGSETQYF